Below, 18 T cell receptor beta chains from the same sample are listed, as sequenced in a study of T cells in Graves' hyperthyroidism and ophthalmopathy. Amplified regions were TCR beta CDR3 sequences from RNA transcripts. First-round RT-PCR targeting the TCR CDR3 was performed with the HTBI primer set. TCRdb re-called the multiplex PCR reads through MiXCR, storing one row per CDR3 protein. The table lists about 410,000 distinct CDR3 sequences, roughly 14% of them singletons. The material sequenced was blood. These receptors were obtained from a man between 18 and 35 years old with Graves' ophthalmopathy.

The sample holds many counts of this clonotype. The J gene is TRBJ1-2, the V gene TRBV4-1; D is perhaps TRBD1 (5 bases). The V end was cut by 1 base, the J end by 5 bases, with 11 bases between. Germline V gene data show CDR1 as MGHRA and CDR2 as YSYEKL. This CDR3 comprises 14 residues. The DNA for the CDR3 is TGCGCCAGCAGCCAAGCACAGGAAAGATATGGCTACACCTTC. As protein: CASSQAQERYGYTF.

This clonotype has ten or more counts. The rearrangement links TRBV5-1 to TRBJ1-6, with D maybe TRBD1 (5 bases). Looked up from germline, CDR1 is SGHRS and CDR2 is YFSETQ. V shed 0 bases and J shed 7 bases, with 8 bases lying between them. The CDR3 consists of 14 residues. CDR3 residues: CASSLEAGNSPLHF. Here the CDR3 DNA reads TGCGCCAGCAGCTTGGAGGCAGGGAATTCACCCCTCCACTTT. Supplemented by reference TRBV5-1 and TRBJ1-6, the full variable domain reads KAGVTQTPRYLIKTRGQQVTLSCSPISGHRSVSWYQQTPGQGLQFLFEYFSETQRNKGNFPGRFSGRQFSNSRSEMNVSTLELGDSALYLCASSLEAGNSPLHFGNGTRLTVT.

As for this clonotype: A clone one base away is much larger, so this may be a read error. This chain uses TRBV6-9 with TRBJ2-3; perhaps TRBD1 as D (5 bases). The CDR3 is made up of 16 amino acids. Germline V CDR1 and CDR2: MNHGY, SVAAGI. The CDR3 sequence is CASSYLGMVNTGTQYF. CDR3 nucleotide sequence: TGTGCCAGCAGTTACTTAGGAATGGTAAACACAGGTACGCAGTATTTT.

The J gene is TRBJ2-5, the V gene TRBV5-1; 7 nucleotides line up with TRBD2. Germline CDR1 reads SGHRS; CDR2 reads YFSETQ. V gave up 5 bases and J gave up 5 bases; unmatched junction bases: 9. The CDR3 is 14 residues long. CDR3 protein: CASRGTIGTETQYF. CDR3 DNA sequence: TGCGCCAGCAGAGGGACTATAGGAACCGAGACCCAGTACTTC. The full variable domain, completed using reference TRBV5-1 and TRBJ2-5, is KAGVTQTPRYLIKTRGQQVTLSCSPISGHRSVSWYQQTPGQGLQFLFEYFSETQRNKGNFPGRFSGRQFSNSRSEMNVSTLELGDSALYLCASRGTIGTETQYFGPGTRLLVL.

There are many counts of this clonotype. V is TRBV7-8 and J is TRBJ2-3; TRBD2 matches 8 bases. This CDR3 comprises 17 residues. The V gene end was trimmed by 5 bases and the J gene end by 4 bases; junction bases not matched to a gene: 14. Germline V CDR1 and CDR2: SGHVS, FQNEAQ. The CDR3 nucleotides are TGTGCCAGCAGCAGCCCCCCCCCCGGGAGGGTAGCAGATACGCAGTATTTT. The encoded protein is CASSSPPPGRVADTQYF.

There are many counts of this clonotype. The chain couples TRBV10-3 to TRBJ1-2; D remains unclear. Trimming stripped 6 bases from V and 3 bases from J, with 8 bases between. The germline CDR1 and CDR2 sequences are ENHRY and SYGVKD. This CDR3 contains 12 residues. CDR3 sequence reads: CAISSGHYGYTF. For the CDR3, the DNA is TGTGCCATCAGCTCGGGCCACTATGGCTACACCTTC.

At least ten counts were recorded for this clonotype. The CDR3 protein is CSALSGGNQPQHF. CDR3 in DNA: TGCAGTGCCCTGAGCGGGGGAAATCAGCCCCAGCATTTT. The chain uses TRBV20-1 and TRBJ1-5; weak D call: TRBD1 (5 bases). The CDR3 is 13 amino acids. Germline V gives CDR1 DFQATT, CDR2 SNEGSKA (reference sequence). Deletions cut 6 bases from V and 4 bases from J, with 13 bases between.

Ten or more counts support this clonotype. J is TRBJ2-3 and V is TRBV7-3; no clear D. This CDR3 has 14 residues. V was pared by 0 bases and J by 5 bases, with 9 bases between. Germline CDR1 and CDR2: SGHTA and FQGTGA. CDR3 sequence reads: CASSLTGLKDTQYF. The CDR3 DNA is TGTGCCAGCAGCTTAACAGGGTTGAAAGATACGCAGTATTTT. The full variable domain, in which reference TRBV7-3 and TRBJ2-3 provide the parts outside the CDR3, is GAGVSQTPSNKVTEKGKYVELRCDPISGHTALYWYRQSLGQGPEFLIYFQGTGAADDSGLPNDRFFAVRPEGSVSTLKIQRTERGDSAVYLCASSLTGLKDTQYFGPGTRLTVL.

This clonotype has more than one count but fewer than ten. The chain carries TRBV6-1 and TRBJ1-1; D not certain. Germline V lookup: CDR1 MNHNS, CDR2 SASEGT. Trimming removed 2 bases at V and 11 bases at J, with 15 bases between. CDR3 length: 13 residues. The CDR3 DNA sequence: TGTGCCAGCAGTGAAATGTACGATAGGGCCGCTTTCTTT. This gives the protein CASSEMYDRAAFF.

This clonotype was counted at least ten times. J is TRBJ2-1 and V is TRBV28; the D gene is possibly TRBD1 (6 bases). The CDR3 sequence is 15 residues long. The V end was cut by 5 bases, the J end by 0 bases, with 11 bases between. Per germline, CDR1 MDHEN and CDR2 SYDVKM. For the CDR3, the DNA is TGTGCCAGCAGTGAAACAGGGAGCTCCTACAATGAGCAGTTCTTC. This encodes CASSETGSSYNEQFF.

Regarding this clonotype: The CDR3 does not close with the conserved phenylalanine or tryptophan, likely indicating a read error. This chain joins TRBV12-3 or TRBV12-4 and TRBJ2-2, with D uncertain. V lost 7 bases and J lost 6, with 21 bases in between. The CDR3 loop spans 16 amino acids. Here the CDR3 reads CASTPPDSPGAGELFS. The CDR3, as DNA: TGTGCCAGCACCCCCCCCGACTCCCCTGGTGCCGGGGAGCTGTTTTCT.

With respect to this clonotype: A single base separates this from a much larger clone, so it may be a read error. The rearrangement joins TRBV6-1 to TRBJ2-7; D perhaps matches TRBD1 (6 bases). The V end lost 1 base, the J end lost 3 bases, and 19 bases lay between the germline ends. Per the germline V gene, CDR1 is MNHNS and CDR2 is SASEGT. The CDR3 loop spans 17 amino acids. The DNA of the CDR3 is TGTGCCAGCAGTGAAGGTGGGGGCCACCCACTTCTCTACGAGCAGTACTTC. Protein product: CASSEGGGHPLLYEQYF.

There are a few counts of this clonotype. The J gene is TRBJ2-3, the V gene TRBV11-3; 9 nucleotides line up with TRBD1. The CDR3 totals 14 residues. With 3 bases clipped from V and 9 bases from J, the junction kept 7 bases outside the gene matches. The germline CDR1 and CDR2 sequences are SGHNT and YENEEA. CDR3 protein: CASSLGQGLLTQYF. For the CDR3, the DNA is TGTGCCAGCAGCTTGGGACAGGGACTACTCACGCAGTATTTT.

CDR3 DNA: TGTGCCAGCAGTAATAAAGGGGGGTGGGCTAAGAGCAATCAGCCCCAGCATTTT. Translation: CASSNKGGWAKSNQPQHF. V and J are TRBV25-1 and TRBJ1-5, with D maybe TRBD1 (6 bases). Trimming shortened V by 5 bases and J by 1 base, and 21 bases separated the two germline ends. The CDR3 sequence is 18 residues long. The germline CDR1 and CDR2 sequences are MGHDK and SYGVNS.

The sample holds many counts of this clonotype. The chain employs TRBV30 and TRBJ1-5, with D possibly being TRBD1 (5 bases). This CDR3 is 14 amino acids long. The V gene lost 2 bases and the J gene lost 9 bases, with 17 bases spanning the gap. The germline gives CDR1 GTSNPN, CDR2 SVGIG (reference sequence). The CDR3 region has the DNA TGTGCCTGGAGTCTTGGGGGAGGAAAGTCGCCCCAGCATTTT. This encodes CAWSLGGGKSPQHF.

This clonotype was observed at least ten times. V is TRBV6-1 and J is TRBJ2-6; D ambiguous. The CDR3 has 16 amino acids. Germline V gene data show CDR1 as MNHNS and CDR2 as SASEGT. With 5 bases removed from V and 0 bases from J, the gap between germline ends came to 11 bases. The CDR3 DNA is TGTGCCAGCAGTCGCCTGACGAACTCTGGGGCCAACGTCCTGACTTTC. This codes for CASSRLTNSGANVLTF.

This clonotype was observed many times. The chain has TRBV2 and TRBJ2-7; no definite D call. V lost 0 bases and J lost 0, with 12 bases in between. CDR3 length: 16 amino acids. Per germline, CDR1 SNHLY and CDR2 FYNNEI. The CDR3 protein is CASSEAGTTRSYEQYF. The CDR3 DNA reads TGTGCCAGCAGTGAAGCGGGTACGACTCGCTCCTACGAGCAGTACTTC.

This clonotype was picked up a small number of times. V and J are TRBV7-2 and TRBJ1-1; a weak D match, TRBD1 (6 bases). V gave up 3 bases and J gave up 5 bases, with 10 bases separating them. The CDR3 is 13 residues long. Per germline, CDR1 SGHTA and CDR2 FQGNSA. DNA of the CDR3: TGTGCCAGCAGCTTCCACAGGGATACTGAAGCTTTCTTT. Encoded protein: CASSFHRDTEAFF.